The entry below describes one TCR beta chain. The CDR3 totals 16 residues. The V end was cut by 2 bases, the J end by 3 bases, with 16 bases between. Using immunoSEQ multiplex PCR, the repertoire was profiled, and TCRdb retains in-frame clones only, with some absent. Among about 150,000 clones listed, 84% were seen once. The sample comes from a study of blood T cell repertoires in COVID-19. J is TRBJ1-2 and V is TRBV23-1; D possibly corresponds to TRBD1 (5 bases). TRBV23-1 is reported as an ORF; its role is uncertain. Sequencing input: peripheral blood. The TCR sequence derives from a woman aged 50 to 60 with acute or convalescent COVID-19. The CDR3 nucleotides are TGCGCCAGCAGTCAAAGGTGCATTGGGACTTACTATGGCTACACCTTC. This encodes CASSQRCIGTYYGYTF.